This T cell receptor (beta chain) appears in the sequencing data of a study of human T cells and chemical hapten exposure. Background on the study: Patch tests delivered 0.01% DPC to the upper back and were evaluated at 6 days. Mostly female patients had alopecia areata, totalis or universalis. Findings and caveats of the study: No shift was seen in TCRs above 1 in 1000 frequency with DPC sensitization.

Individual cDNA molecules (in the library) carried attached unique molecular identifiers. TCRdb processed the RACE reads anew with MiXCR; each CDR3 protein has one entry. The sample has 40,000 to 65,000 distinct CDR3 sequences; approximately 11% are singletons. The time point here: patch test 1, 2 weeks after DPC sensitization. Sample treatment: therapeutic diphenylcyclopropenone sensitization with weekly scalp DPC. The authors' total RNA extraction used unfractionated whole blood. The sample holds a few counts of this clonotype. Its target is unknown. Germline loops: CDR1 SQVTM, CDR2 ANQGSEA. The CDR3 is 15 amino acids. V lost 0 bases and J 3 bases, leaving 15 bases between the germline ends.

The clonotype comes from a woman aged 35 to 49 with alopecia areata. Some clones in this sample may be carry-over from other donors' samples. The input for sequencing was whole blood, taken in connection with sensitization to the hapten diphenylcyclopropenone (DPC). This chain joins TRBV29-1 and TRBJ2-7, with D possibly matching TRBD1 (7 bases). CDR3 DNA: TGCAGCGTTGAAGATCCAGGCAGGGGGGTCTACGAGCAGTACTTC. Translating gives CSVEDPGRGVYEQYF.